This TCR beta chain was recovered during a study of technical replicates of blood from a few donors. Sequencing used immunoSEQ multiplex PCR; TCRdb keeps in-frame clones, though not all of them. The table has under 50,000 clones, approximately 96% seen once. Germline CDR1 SGHTS, CDR2 YDEGEE. The CDR3 sequence is 14 residues long. V lost 2 bases and J lost 4, with 13 bases in between. The source material was T cells isolated from PBMCs. The chain joins TRBV5-8 to TRBJ2-7; possibly TRBD2 for D (5 bases). This sequence originates from a human donor in good health. The CDR3: CASSFPGWGYEQYF. The CDR3 DNA reads as TGTGCCAGCAGCTTTCCGGGATGGGGATACGAGCAGTACTTC.